This T cell receptor beta chain derives from a study of cytomegalovirus exposure and HLA in healthy donors. On the study more broadly: Inside one of the first data releases sat roughly 80 million unique TCRs taken from HLA-typed donors. Study-level results: Per a prior analysis, the majority of TCR beta V segments were productive roughly 90% or roughly 30% of the time.

The PCR contained 60 Vbeta and 13 Jbeta primers. This table comes from immunoSEQ multiplex PCR, and its TCRdb copy is limited to in-frame clones, with some not included. Altogether roughly 220,000 clones are present, around 80% being singletons, with the ten largest covering around 1.7%. Regarding this clone: Its target is not known.

This sequence originates from a man aged 50 to 59 in good health and CMV-seronegative. The material sequenced was PBMCs.

The CDR3 DNA is TGTGCCAGCAGAGGGACTAGCAGATACACCGGGGAGCTGTTTTTT. Encoded protein: CASRGTSRYTGELFF. This chain links TRBV6-5 with TRBJ2-2, with 9 positions matching TRBD2. This CDR3 spans 15 amino acids. Germline V lookup: CDR1 MNHEY, CDR2 SVGAGI. Trimming removed 6 bases from V and 3 bases from J; junction bases left unmatched: 5.